This T cell receptor beta chain derives from a study of breast tumors, draining lymph nodes, adjacent tissues. General study results and limits: Luminal-like breast cancer showed significantly higher tumor–nontumor repertoire similarity than basal-like. The lymph node origin of tumor T cells was framed as consistent with a hypothesis, not demonstrated. Compared with lymph nodes, tumors were less diverse; compared with nontumor tissue, more. Findings are consistent with lymph node origin and intratumoral expansion of most tumor T cells.

The lymph nodes were axillary draining lymph nodes from breast cancer patients. The table lists this clonotype with many counts. No antigen is known for it. TCRdb ran MiXCR on the multiplex PCR reads and lists one entry per CDR3 protein. Among about 230,000 distinct CDR3 sequences listed, roughly 32% were seen once. The sequenced sample consisted of axillary lymph node tissue. This TCR came from a female donor with breast cancer. Some clones in this sample may be carry-over from other donors' samples.

The CDR3 loop reads CASSVRVGGYNEQFF. For the CDR3, the DNA is TGTGCCAGCAGCGTACGGGTCGGGGGGTACAATGAGCAGTTCTTC. The rearrangement joins TRBV9 to TRBJ2-1; 7 nucleotides align to TRBD2. Trimming removed 1 base from V and 4 bases from J; junction bases left unmatched: 5. The CDR3 runs to 15 residues. Germline assignment: CDR1 SGDLS and CDR2 YYNGEE.